This T cell receptor (beta chain) was sequenced during a study of blood T cells in healthy people across ages. V shed 1 base, J shed 7 bases, and the junction held 12 bases outside the gene matches. In germline, CDR1 is MGHRA, CDR2 YSYEKL. This CDR3 is built from 17 residues. Caucasian individuals from Russia who were healthy and aged roughly 6 to 95 acted as donors. A second PCR, run for roughly 7 to 12 cycles, used a sample-barcoded 5' primer plus a J-beta primer mix. TCRdb reprocessed the 5' RACE reads via MiXCR and lists one record per CDR3 protein. Altogether roughly 700,000 distinct CDR3 sequences are present, 20% to 25% being singletons, with the ten largest covering 9.4%. Separately, the same data were catalogued under a study of T cells of mothers and their children. That report adds: Slightly higher but non-significant overlap marked related mother-child pairs versus unrelated pairs.

This receptor was identified in a boy aged 5-17 years in good health. The sample comprised blood. The rearrangement uses TRBV4-1 and TRBJ2-2; 7 nucleotides align to TRBD2. CDR3 region: CASSQAPAGDGDGELFF. The CDR3 nucleotides read TGCGCCAGCAGCCAAGCCCCTGCGGGAGATGGCGACGGGGAGCTGTTTTTT.